This T cell receptor beta chain came from a study of monozygotic twins with inflammatory bowel disease. Study-level points and caveats: Variability may have been added to patient repertoires by differing immunosuppressive treatments.

About this clonotype: Its target is unknown.

In preparing each TCR library, 3500 ng of total RNA was used. TCRdb reprocessed the 5' RACE reads, keeping one entry per CDR3 protein, no DNA. This sample contains around 380,000 distinct CDR3 sequences. The CDR3 has 16 residues. Per the germline V gene, CDR1 is SGHTA and CDR2 is FQGNSA. The chain couples TRBV7-2 to TRBJ2-3; TCRdb gives TRBD2 as the D gene, but with no DNA this cannot be confirmed. Material: blood. The source of this sequence is a human donor with ulcerative colitis or Crohn's disease, or a healthy co-twin of an affected twin (not recorded which). CDR3 region: CASSRRLAGSTDTQYF.